These 4 T cell receptor beta chains were all obtained from the same sample, sequenced in a study of blood T cell repertoires in COVID-19. TCRdb's copy holds only in-frame clones and misses some; the assay was immunoSEQ multiplex PCR. Here the sample spans about 58,000 clones, about 75% being singletons. Source material: peripheral blood. These receptor sequences come from a human donor in a cohort sampled during active COVID-19.

The chain recombines TRBV2 with TRBJ2-7, with 8 nucleotides matching TRBD2. Germline V gene data show CDR1 as SNHLY and CDR2 as FYNNEI. The CDR3 covers 15 residues. Germline trimming cut 4 bases from V and 2 bases from J; bases unmatched to any gene: 7. The CDR3 reads CASSAGGTLAYEQYF. The CDR3 DNA reads as TGTGCCAGCAGTGCGGGAGGGACACTTGCCTACGAGCAGTACTTC.

The V gene is TRBV5-6, the J gene TRBJ1-2; 7 positions agree with TRBD1. Per germline, CDR1 SGHDT and CDR2 YYEEEE. The V and J ends lost 3 bases and 1 base, in that order; junction bases with no gene match: 9. The CDR3 has 16 amino acids. CDR3: CASSSPPGQLNYGYTF. CDR3 sequence (DNA): TGTGCCAGCAGCTCACCACCGGGACAGCTTAACTATGGCTACACCTTC.

As to this clone: At one end the junction does not follow the germline gene, possibly because of a read error. The genes are TRBV9 and TRBJ1-4, with D possibly TRBD1 on 6 matching bases. This CDR3 region has 21 residues. Germline assignment: CDR1 SGDLS and CDR2 YYNGEE. The CDR3 coding sequence is TGTGCCCGCAGCCCATTCCAAGGGGGGGGATTCGGTTCCGAGAATAATGAAAAACTGTTTTTT. Translating it yields CARSPFQGGGFGSENNEKLFF.

About this clone itself: Because the CDR3 is missing its conserved closing phenylalanine or tryptophan, this is likely a read error. Because the CDR3's place on the DNA is in doubt, the DNA is left out and the CDR3 is given as listed by TCRdb. The V call is TRBV6-1, the J call TRBJ1-5; the table assigns TRBD1, which was not confirmed against the DNA. The CDR3 contains 15 residues when both ends are counted. Germline V gene sequence: CDR1 MNHNS, CDR2 SASEGT. CDR3 protein: CASSDAYIRGRYRVL.